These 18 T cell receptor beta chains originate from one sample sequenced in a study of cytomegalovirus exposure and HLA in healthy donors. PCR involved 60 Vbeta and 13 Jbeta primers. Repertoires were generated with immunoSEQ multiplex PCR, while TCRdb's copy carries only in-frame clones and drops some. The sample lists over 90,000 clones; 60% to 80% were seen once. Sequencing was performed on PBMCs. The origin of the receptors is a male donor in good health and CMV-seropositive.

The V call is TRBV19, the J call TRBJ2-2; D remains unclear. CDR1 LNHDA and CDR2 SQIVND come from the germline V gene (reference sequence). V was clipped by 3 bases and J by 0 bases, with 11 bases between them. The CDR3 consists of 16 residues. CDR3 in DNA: TGTGCCAGTAGTATTAAGGCGGAATCGAACACCGGGGAGCTGTTTTTT. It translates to CASSIKAESNTGELFF.

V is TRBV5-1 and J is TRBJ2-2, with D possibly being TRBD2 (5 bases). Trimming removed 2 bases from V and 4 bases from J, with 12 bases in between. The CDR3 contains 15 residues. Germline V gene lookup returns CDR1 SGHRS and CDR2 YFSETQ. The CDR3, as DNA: TGCGCCAGCAGCTTTAACAGCGAGGGCACCGGGGAGCTGTTTTTT. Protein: CASSFNSEGTGELFF.

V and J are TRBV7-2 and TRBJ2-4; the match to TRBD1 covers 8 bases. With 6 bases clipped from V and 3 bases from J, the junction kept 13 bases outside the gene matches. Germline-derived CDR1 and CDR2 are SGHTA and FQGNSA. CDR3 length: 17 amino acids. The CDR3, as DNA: TGTGCCAGCAGTCCTATTACAGGGGGTAGAGGCAAAAACATTCAGTACTTC. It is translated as CASSPITGGRGKNIQYF.

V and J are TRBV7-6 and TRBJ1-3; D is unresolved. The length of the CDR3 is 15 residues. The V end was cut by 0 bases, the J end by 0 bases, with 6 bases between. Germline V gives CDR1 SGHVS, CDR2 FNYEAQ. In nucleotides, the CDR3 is TGTGCCAGCAGCTTAGCGCCTACCTCTGGAAACACCATATATTTT. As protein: CASSLAPTSGNTIYF.

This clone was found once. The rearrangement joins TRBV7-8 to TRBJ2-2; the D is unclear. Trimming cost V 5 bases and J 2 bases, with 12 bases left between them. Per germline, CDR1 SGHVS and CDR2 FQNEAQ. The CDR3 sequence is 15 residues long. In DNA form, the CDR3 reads TGTGCCAGCAGCCACAGTTACAGCAACACCGGGGAGCTGTTTTTT. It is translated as CASSHSYSNTGELFF.

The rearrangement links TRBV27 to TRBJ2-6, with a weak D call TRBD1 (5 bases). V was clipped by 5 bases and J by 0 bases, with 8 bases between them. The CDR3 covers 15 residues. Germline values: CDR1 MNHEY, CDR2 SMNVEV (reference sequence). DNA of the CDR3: TGTGCCAGCAGTACAGGCGTCTCTGGGGCCAACGTCCTGACTTTC. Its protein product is CASSTGVSGANVLTF.

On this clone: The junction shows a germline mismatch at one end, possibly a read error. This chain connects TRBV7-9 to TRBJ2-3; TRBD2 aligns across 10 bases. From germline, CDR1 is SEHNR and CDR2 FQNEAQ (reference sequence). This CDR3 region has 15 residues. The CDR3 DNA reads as TGTGCCTGCAGCTTAAAGCGGGAGGGTCTAGATACGCAGTATTTT. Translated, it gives CACSLKREGLDTQYF.

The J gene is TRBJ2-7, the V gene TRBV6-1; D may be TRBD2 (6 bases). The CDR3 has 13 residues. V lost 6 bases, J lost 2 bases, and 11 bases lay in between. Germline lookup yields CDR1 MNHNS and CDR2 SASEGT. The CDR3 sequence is CASSRDSTYEQYF. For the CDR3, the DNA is TGTGCCAGCAGCCGGGACTCCACCTACGAGCAGTACTTC.

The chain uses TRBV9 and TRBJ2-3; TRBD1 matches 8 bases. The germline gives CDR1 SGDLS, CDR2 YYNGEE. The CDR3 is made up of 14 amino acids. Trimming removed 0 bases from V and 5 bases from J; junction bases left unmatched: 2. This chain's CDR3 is CASSVGGQGDTQYF. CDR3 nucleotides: TGTGCCAGCAGCGTAGGCGGACAGGGAGATACGCAGTATTTT.

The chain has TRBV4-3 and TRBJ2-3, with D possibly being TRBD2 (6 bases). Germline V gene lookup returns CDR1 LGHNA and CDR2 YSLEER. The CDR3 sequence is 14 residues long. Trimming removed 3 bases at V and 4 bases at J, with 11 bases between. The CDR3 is CASSQGGTADTQYF. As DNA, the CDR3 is TGCGCCAGCAGCCAGGGCGGGACCGCAGATACGCAGTATTTT.

The CDR3 bases are TGTGCCAGCAGGGACCTCGGGGTTCGAAGCGGCTACACCTTC. It is translated as CASRDLGVRSGYTF. The chain combines TRBV7-2 with TRBJ1-2; D unresolved. Trimming left V 6 bases short and J 8 bases short, with 19 bases between. The CDR3 has 14 residues. Germline-derived CDR1 and CDR2 are SGHTA and FQGNSA.

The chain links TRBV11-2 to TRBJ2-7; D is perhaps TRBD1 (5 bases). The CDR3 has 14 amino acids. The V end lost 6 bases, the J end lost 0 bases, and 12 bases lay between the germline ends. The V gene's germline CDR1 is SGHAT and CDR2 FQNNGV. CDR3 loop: CASSLTVLSYEQYF. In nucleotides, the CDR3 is TGTGCCAGCAGTCTGACAGTACTCTCCTACGAGCAGTACTTC.

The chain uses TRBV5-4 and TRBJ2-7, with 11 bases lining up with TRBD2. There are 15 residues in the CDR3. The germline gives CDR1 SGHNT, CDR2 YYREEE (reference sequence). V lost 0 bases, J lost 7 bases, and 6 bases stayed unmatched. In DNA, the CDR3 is TGTGCCAGCAGCTTGGCCTTAGCGGGAGGGAGGGAGCAGTACTTC. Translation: CASSLALAGGREQYF.

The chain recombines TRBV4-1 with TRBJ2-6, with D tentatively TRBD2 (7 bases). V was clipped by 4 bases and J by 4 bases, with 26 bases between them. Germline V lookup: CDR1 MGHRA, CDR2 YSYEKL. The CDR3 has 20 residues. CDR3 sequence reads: CASSRTPLIAGARGANVLTF. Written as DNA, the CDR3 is TGCGCCAGCAGCCGAACCCCCCTTATTGCGGGGGCGCGGGGGGCCAACGTCCTGACTTTC.

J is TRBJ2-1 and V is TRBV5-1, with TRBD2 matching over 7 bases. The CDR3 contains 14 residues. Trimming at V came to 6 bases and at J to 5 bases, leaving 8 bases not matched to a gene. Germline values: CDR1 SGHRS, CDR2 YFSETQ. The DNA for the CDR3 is TGCGCCAGCACCGCTGCTAGCGGAAACAATGAGCAGTTCTTC. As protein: CASTAASGNNEQFF.

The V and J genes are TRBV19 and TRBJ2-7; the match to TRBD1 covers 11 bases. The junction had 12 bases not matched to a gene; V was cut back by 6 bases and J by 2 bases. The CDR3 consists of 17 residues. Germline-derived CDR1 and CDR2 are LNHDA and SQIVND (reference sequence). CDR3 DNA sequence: TGTGCCAGTAGCCTCAGGACAGGGGGCAGCTCAACCTACGAGCAGTACTTC. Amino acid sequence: CASSLRTGGSSTYEQYF.

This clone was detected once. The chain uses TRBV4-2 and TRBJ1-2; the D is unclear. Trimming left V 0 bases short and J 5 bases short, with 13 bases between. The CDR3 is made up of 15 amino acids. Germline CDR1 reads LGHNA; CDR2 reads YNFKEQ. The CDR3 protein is CASSQEGQAPYGYTF. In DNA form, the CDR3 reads TGTGCCAGCAGCCAAGAAGGTCAGGCCCCGTATGGCTACACCTTC.

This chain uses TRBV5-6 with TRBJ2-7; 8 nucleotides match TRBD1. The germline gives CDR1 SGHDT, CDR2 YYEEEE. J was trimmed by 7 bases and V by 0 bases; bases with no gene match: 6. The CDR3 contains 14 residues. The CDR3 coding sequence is TGTGCCAGCAGCTTGGGGGACAGGCCTCTGGAGCAGTACTTC. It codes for CASSLGDRPLEQYF.